This TCR beta chain was documented in a study of radiotherapy plus CTLA-4 blockade in lung cancer. Overall study: Objective response was observed in roughly a sixth of patients, and disease control in roughly 31%.

Using immunoSEQ multiplex PCR, the repertoire was profiled, and TCRdb retains in-frame clones only, with some absent. The data contain more than 80,000 clones, 70% to 90% of them seen just once; the ten biggest clones take up around 2%. This CDR3 has 16 amino acids. Germline V lookup: CDR1 LGHNA, CDR2 YNFKEQ. V was shortened by 0 bases and J by 0 bases, with 9 bases between the two germline ends. The clonotype originates from a human donor with non-small cell lung cancer that progressed on radiotherapy plus ipilimumab. Some clones in this sample may be carry-over from other donors' samples. The chain employs TRBV4-2 and TRBJ2-1; D perhaps matches TRBD1 (6 bases). This material consisted of peripheral blood, taken from a patient treated with radiotherapy plus ipilimumab. The chain's CDR3 is CASSQDRDTSYNEQFF. The DNA of the CDR3 is TGTGCCAGCAGCCAAGACCGGGACACCTCCTACAATGAGCAGTTCTTC.